A single sample gave rise to the 30 T cell receptor beta chains below, sequenced in a study of OX40 agonist ivuxolimab in advanced cancers. TCRdb keeps only in-frame clones here, not all; method: immunoSEQ multiplex PCR. In the table there are 77,000 or so clones, over 85% of which are singletons. The material was CD4+ or CD8+ T cells sorted from blood, obtained in a trial of the OX40 agonist ivuxolimab. Receptors were obtained from an adult with an advanced solid tumor such as melanoma, head and neck, liver or kidney cancer.

The chain's CDR3 is CASSRNGPQHF. CDR3 in DNA: TGTGCCAGCAGCCGGAATGGGCCCCAGCATTTT. The rearrangement uses TRBV11-3 and TRBJ1-5; no clear D. The CDR3 has 11 amino acids. V dropped 5 bases and J dropped 9 bases, with 8 bases sitting between them. The germline V gene has CDR1 SGHNT and CDR2 YENEEA.

The chain combines TRBV6-5 with TRBJ2-1; the D is unclear. The CDR3 length is 12 residues. In germline, CDR1 is MNHEY, CDR2 SVGAGI. V was trimmed by 1 base and J by 14 bases, leaving 12 bases between them. CDR3 sequence: CASSYFLGAEFF. Here the CDR3 DNA reads TGTGCCAGCAGTTACTTCTTGGGCGCGGAGTTCTTC.

The chain employs TRBV9 and TRBJ2-1; 8 bases agree with TRBD2. J gave up 5 bases and V 0 bases, and 4 bases lay outside the gene matches. Germline CDR1 is SGDLS and CDR2 is YYNGEE. This CDR3 region has 15 residues. The CDR3 nucleotides read TGTGCCAGCAGCGTAGCGGGGGGGCCAAACAATGAGCAGTTCTTC. This codes for CASSVAGGPNNEQFF.

The chain recombines TRBV7-2 with TRBJ2-7; D uncertain. Trimming left V 4 bases short and J 0 bases short, with 13 bases between. Germline V gene data show CDR1 as SGHTA and CDR2 as FQGNSA. This CDR3 has 15 amino acids. This chain's CDR3 is CASSSVIADSYEQYF. The CDR3 DNA follows: TGTGCCAGCAGCTCCGTTATCGCGGACTCCTACGAGCAGTACTTC.

This chain joins TRBV5-6 and TRBJ2-7; no firm D call. The CDR3 contains 15 residues. With 1 base removed from V and 0 bases from J, the gap between germline ends came to 11 bases. In germline, CDR1 is SGHDT, CDR2 YYEEEE. Here the CDR3 DNA reads TGTGCCAGCAGCTTGTATGATGTTAGCTCCTACGAGCAGTACTTC. It yields the protein CASSLYDVSSYEQYF.

The V and J genes are TRBV27 and TRBJ2-7; 8 bases fit TRBD2. The CDR3 is made up of 16 amino acids. Germline V gene data show CDR1 as MNHEY and CDR2 as SMNVEV (reference sequence). V shed 3 bases and J 3 bases; nucleotides not matched to a gene: 10. The chain's CDR3 is CASSFGLAGKFYEQYF. The CDR3, as DNA: TGTGCCAGCAGTTTTGGGTTAGCGGGGAAGTTCTACGAGCAGTACTTC.

This clone appeared once. J is TRBJ1-2 and V is TRBV19; no definite D call. The CDR3 sequence is 11 residues long. Germline V gives CDR1 LNHDA, CDR2 SQIVND (reference sequence). V dropped 4 bases and J dropped 10 bases, with 10 bases sitting between them. CDR3 nucleotides: TGTGCCAGTAGTAGCGGTTTGTTCTACACCTTC. This codes for CASSSGLFYTF.

The V and J genes are TRBV4-1 and TRBJ1-2; tentative D call: TRBD1 (6 bases). The germline V gene has CDR1 MGHRA and CDR2 YSYEKL. Trimming took 1 base from V and 4 from J, leaving 16 bases between them. This CDR3 region has 16 residues. In DNA, the CDR3 is TGCGCCAGCAGCCAAGCAAACAGGGCAGCGGGCTATGGCTACACCTTC. It is translated as CASSQANRAAGYGYTF.

V is TRBV27 and J is TRBJ1-5, with 9 nucleotides matching TRBD1. Per the germline V gene, CDR1 is MNHEY and CDR2 is SMNVEV (reference sequence). This CDR3 has 15 amino acids. V shed 6 bases, J shed 5 bases, and the junction held 8 bases outside the gene matches. CDR3 protein: CASRTGTGIYQPQHF. The CDR3 coding sequence is TGTGCCAGCAGAACCGGGACAGGGATTTATCAGCCCCAGCATTTT.

V gene TRBV19 combines with J gene TRBJ2-7, with D possibly called TRBD1 or TRBD2 (5 bases each). The germline V gene encodes CDR1 LNHDA and CDR2 SQIVND (reference sequence). V lost 2 bases and J 7 bases, leaving 18 bases between the germline ends. This CDR3 has 15 amino acids. CDR3 region: CASSILGDFLGEQYF. The CDR3 bases are TGTGCCAGTAGTATACTGGGGGATTTCTTAGGGGAGCAGTACTTC.

A single count supports this clone. The chain has TRBV15 and TRBJ1-3, with a weak D call TRBD1 (5 bases). In germline, CDR1 is LNHNV, CDR2 YYDKDF (reference sequence). V was trimmed by 5 bases and J by 3 bases, leaving 17 bases between them. The CDR3 runs to 16 residues. The CDR3 DNA sequence: TGTGCCACCAGCGCTTACCCTCAGGGAGGTGGAAACACCATATATTTT. Protein: CATSAYPQGGGNTIYF.

V and J are TRBV21-1 and TRBJ2-1; the listed D gene, TRBD1, was not tested against the DNA. TRBV21-1 is marked as a pseudogene. This CDR3 spans 17 amino acids. CDR3 loop: CASSTNRAFSSYNEQFF. The DNA for the CDR3 is TGTGCCAGCAGCACCAACAGGGCTTTCAGCTCCTACAATGAGCAGTTCTTC.

V gene TRBV19 combines with J gene TRBJ1-1; TRBD1 might be the D (5 bases). Germline-derived CDR1 and CDR2 are LNHDA and SQIVND (reference sequence). The CDR3 runs 13 residues. V dropped 5 bases and J dropped 2 bases, with 9 bases sitting between them. CDR3 loop: CASSLGPNTEAFF. The CDR3 DNA reads TGTGCCAGTAGTCTGGGGCCTAACACTGAAGCTTTCTTT.

The V and J genes are TRBV25-1 and TRBJ1-1; D uncertain. V was shortened by 8 bases and J by 1 base, with 2 bases between the two germline ends. The germline gives CDR1 MGHDK, CDR2 SYGVNS. This CDR3 is built from 10 residues. The CDR3 region has the DNA TGTGCCAGCGGGAACACTGAAGCTTTCTTT. Translating gives CASGNTEAFF.

The rearrangement joins TRBV13 to TRBJ2-7; no clear D. This CDR3 comprises 14 residues. Germline-derived CDR1 and CDR2 are PRHDT and FYEKMQ (reference sequence). The V end lost 5 bases, the J end lost 0 bases, and 11 bases lay between the germline ends. DNA of the CDR3: TGTGCCAGCAGCGGCGGTGGCCCCTCCTACGAGCAGTACTTC. Its translation is CASSGGGPSYEQYF.

The sample holds a few counts of this clone. J is TRBJ1-5 and V is TRBV7-9, with TRBD1 matching 8 bases. The CDR3 spans 15 residues. Trimming cost V 6 bases and J 5 bases; bases outside gene matches: 9. The V gene's germline CDR1 is SEHNR and CDR2 FQNEAQ (reference sequence). DNA of the CDR3: TGTGCCAGCAGTTCCGGGACAGGTTGGGATCAGCCCCAGCATTTT. This codes for CASSSGTGWDQPQHF. Based on the CDR3 plus reference TRBV7-9 and TRBJ1-5, the full variable domain is DTGVSQNPRHKITKRGQNVTFRCDPISEHNRLYWYRQTLGQGPEFLTYFQNEAQLEKSRLLSDRFSAERPKGSFSTLEIQRTEQGDSAMYLCASSSGTGWDQPQHFGDGTRLSIL.

The rearrangement links TRBV7-8 to TRBJ2-3; TRBD2 might be the D (5 bases). In germline, CDR1 is SGHVS, CDR2 FQNEAQ. The V gene lost 1 base and the J gene lost 2 bases, with 13 bases spanning the gap. CDR3 length equals 16 residues. CDR3 coding DNA: TGTGCCAGCAGCTTAGGTGGCCTAGCCCTCACAGATACGCAGTATTTT. Its protein product is CASSLGGLALTDTQYF.

The chain links TRBV4-1 to TRBJ1-2; a possible D gene is TRBD1 (5 bases). This CDR3 is built from 15 residues. In germline, CDR1 is MGHRA, CDR2 YSYEKL. Between the trimmed V and J ends, which lost 0 bases and 5 bases, there was a span of 13 bases. CDR3 amino acids: CASSQDRGSGYGYTF. CDR3 bases: TGCGCCAGCAGCCAAGATAGGGGATCGGGGTATGGCTACACCTTC.

V is TRBV2 and J is TRBJ2-1, with 16 positions matching TRBD2. CDR1 is SNHLY, CDR2 FYNNEI, per germline. CDR3 size: 18 residues. V dropped 6 bases and J dropped 4; count of bases not matched to a gene: 9. The CDR3 loop is CASRTKGLAGGNYNEQFF. CDR3 sequence (DNA): TGTGCCAGCAGGACGAAGGGACTAGCGGGAGGGAATTACAATGAGCAGTTCTTC.

This rearrangement joins TRBV28 to TRBJ2-2, with D possibly TRBD1 on 5 matching bases. Trimming pared 7 bases from V and 4 bases from J, leaving 19 bases between. The CDR3 totals 16 residues. The germline V gene encodes CDR1 MDHEN and CDR2 SYDVKM. The CDR3 region has the DNA TGTGCCAGCAACCACCCCTGGACATGGGGCACCGGGGAGCTGTTTTTT. It yields the protein CASNHPWTWGTGELFF.

Only a few counts were recorded for this clone. Here the CDR3 omits its conserved ending phenylalanine or tryptophan, so a read error is the likely source. The DNA is left out, because the CDR3 cannot be placed on it with certainty; the CDR3 is given as TCRdb lists it. The chain uses TRBV21-1 and TRBJ2-7; the table calls TRBD2, which could not be checked here. TRBV21-1 is given as a pseudogene. The CDR3 is 9 amino acids long, termini counted. CDR3 region: CASSRFGGN.

This sequence joins TRBV5-6 and TRBJ2-2; 7 bases map to TRBD2. The germline V gene has CDR1 SGHDT and CDR2 YYEEEE. This CDR3 contains 16 residues. V lost 0 bases to trimming and J lost 4 bases; unmatched junction nucleotides: 6. In DNA form, the CDR3 reads TGTGCCAGCAGCTTGGATGGAGGGAGGGGCACCGGGGAGCTGTTTTTT. This sequence encodes CASSLDGGRGTGELFF.

V gene TRBV5-1 combines with J gene TRBJ2-1, with D possibly TRBD2 on 6 matching bases. CDR3 length: 18 residues. V lost 4 bases, J lost 0 bases, and 20 bases lay in between. Germline CDR1 is SGHRS and CDR2 is YFSETQ. The chain's CDR3 is CASSTSGISGYSYNEQFF. The CDR3 DNA reads as TGCGCCAGCAGCACCTCGGGGATTAGCGGCTACTCCTACAATGAGCAGTTCTTC.

The rearrangement uses TRBV10-3 and TRBJ2-7; 9 bases are a match to TRBD1. The CDR3 sequence is 16 residues long. V shed 5 bases and J 5 bases; nucleotides not matched to a gene: 13. Germline V gene data show CDR1 as ENHRY and CDR2 as SYGVKD. This chain's CDR3 is CAISSSGGTGPHEQYF. CDR3 sequence (DNA): TGTGCCATCAGTTCCTCCGGGGGGACAGGGCCCCACGAGCAGTACTTC.

V is TRBV28 and J is TRBJ2-7, with 8 bases matching TRBD2. The CDR3 has 15 residues. Germline V gene data show CDR1 as MDHEN and CDR2 as SYDVKM. The junction had 6 bases not matched to a gene; V was cut back by 2 bases and J by 3 bases. This chain's CDR3 is CASSLTLADHYEQYF. CDR3 nucleotides: TGTGCCAGCAGTTTAACACTAGCGGACCACTACGAGCAGTACTTC.

The chain has TRBV9 and TRBJ2-5, with unresolved D. Trimming left V 2 bases short and J 1 base short, with 6 bases between. Germline V gene lookup returns CDR1 SGDLS and CDR2 YYNGEE. This CDR3 has 13 residues. CDR3 protein: CASSVEIQETQYF. For the CDR3, the DNA is TGTGCCAGCAGCGTTGAAATCCAAGAGACCCAGTACTTC.

The rearrangement links TRBV7-9 to TRBJ2-3, with 8 bases identical to TRBD2. Germline CDR1 and CDR2: SEHNR and FQNEAQ (reference sequence). Trimming cost V 7 bases and J 4 bases; bases outside gene matches: 4. This CDR3 has 13 residues. The CDR3 spells CASTGGPADTQYF. In nucleotides, the CDR3 is TGTGCCAGCACGGGGGGGCCAGCAGATACGCAGTATTTT. Using reference TRBV7-9 and TRBJ2-3 for the parts outside the CDR3, the full variable domain is DTGVSQNPRHKITKRGQNVTFRCDPISEHNRLYWYRQTLGQGPEFLTYFQNEAQLEKSRLLSDRFSAERPKGSFSTLEIQRTEQGDSAMYLCASTGGPADTQYFGPGTRLTVL.

The CDR3 is CASSIGLGDGYTF. The CDR3 DNA sequence: TGTGCCAGTAGTATAGGATTAGGGGATGGCTACACCTTC. The gene calls are TRBV19 and TRBJ1-2, with D perhaps matching TRBD1 (5 bases). The CDR3 consists of 13 residues. V was clipped by 1 base and J by 6 bases, with 9 bases between them. Germline CDR1 LNHDA, CDR2 SQIVND (reference sequence). Full variable domain (missing parts from reference TRBV19 and TRBJ1-2): DGGITQSPKYLFRKEGQNVTLSCEQNLNHDAMYWYRQDPGQGLRLIYYSQIVNDFQKGDIAEGYSVSREKKESFPLTVTSAQKNPTAFYLCASSIGLGDGYTFGSGTRLTVV.

V usage is TRBV19 and J usage is TRBJ2-1, with D perhaps matching TRBD1 or TRBD2 (5 bases each). This CDR3 is built from 14 residues. V was pared by 1 base and J by 7 bases, with 11 bases between. The germline V gene encodes CDR1 LNHDA and CDR2 SQIVND (reference sequence). CDR3 residues: CASSIGGGWNEQFF. CDR3 DNA: TGTGCCAGTAGTATAGGTGGGGGATGGAATGAGCAGTTCTTC.

The V and J genes are TRBV27 and TRBJ2-2; no firm D call. Trimming removed 10 bases at V and 5 bases at J, with 11 bases between. CDR1 and CDR2 (germline): MNHEY, SMNVEV (reference sequence). The CDR3 is 12 amino acids. CDR3: CATGVGTGELFF. The CDR3 bases are TGTGCCACCGGTGTGGGAACCGGGGAGCTGTTTTTT.